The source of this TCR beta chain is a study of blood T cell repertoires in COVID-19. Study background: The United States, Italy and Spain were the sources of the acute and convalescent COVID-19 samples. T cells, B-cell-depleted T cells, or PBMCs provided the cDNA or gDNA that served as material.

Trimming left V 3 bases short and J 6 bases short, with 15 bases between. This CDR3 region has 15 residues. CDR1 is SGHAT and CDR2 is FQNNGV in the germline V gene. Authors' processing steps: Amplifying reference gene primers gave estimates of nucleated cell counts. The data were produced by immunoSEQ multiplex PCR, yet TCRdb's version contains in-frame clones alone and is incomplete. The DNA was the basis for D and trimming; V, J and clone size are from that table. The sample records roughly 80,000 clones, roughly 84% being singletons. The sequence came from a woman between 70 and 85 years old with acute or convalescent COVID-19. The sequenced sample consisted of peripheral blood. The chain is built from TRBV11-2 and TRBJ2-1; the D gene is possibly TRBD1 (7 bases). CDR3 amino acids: CASSLLNQGGNEQFF. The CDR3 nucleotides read TGTGCCAGCAGCTTGTTAAATCAGGGGGGCAATGAGCAGTTCTTC.